A selection of T cell receptor beta chains follows, all from one sample in a study of CD8 T cells in Susac syndrome. In TCRdb, the immunoSEQ multiplex PCR reads were re-called with MiXCR into one record per CDR3 protein. The sample holds roughly 300,000 distinct CDR3 sequences, approximately 85% seen once. Sequencing used CD8+ T cells from PBMCs. These receptors were taken from a human donor with multiple sclerosis. Each CDR3 is given with its conserved first and last residue. Fields, in order: CDR3 DNA, CDR3 protein, V gene, J gene, D gene, clone size. D genes are given only for firm matches. Not all rows give a size; the values are once, few, many and, for expanded clones, a class.

CDR3 DNA: TGTGCCTGGTGGGGCGGGGAGTCTAACTATGGCTACACCTTC
CDR3 protein: CAWWGGESNYGYTF
V gene: TRBV30
J gene: TRBJ1-2
D gene: -
clone size: -

CDR3 DNA: TGCGCCAGCAGCTTGGAACGGGCCAGTAGCAATGAGCAGTTCTTC
CDR3 protein: CASSLERASSNEQFF
V gene: TRBV5-1
J gene: TRBJ2-1
D gene: -
clone size: -

CDR3 DNA: TGTGCCAGCAGTTGGGACTTCGGAGAGACCCAGTACTTC
CDR3 protein: CASSWDFGETQYF
V gene: TRBV27
J gene: TRBJ2-5
D gene: -
clone size: -

CDR3 DNA: TGTGCCAGCTCCCACTCAGGGGCAGGTCAGCCCCAGCATTTT
CDR3 protein: CASSHSGAGQPQHF
V gene: TRBV27
J gene: TRBJ1-5
D gene: -
clone size: -

CDR3 DNA: TGTGCCAGCAGTACCCCAGGGTTTTACGAGCAGTACTTC
CDR3 protein: CASSTPGFYEQYF
V gene: TRBV28
J gene: TRBJ2-7
D gene: -
clone size: -

CDR3 DNA: TGTGCCAGCAGCTTCGGGGGGACAGGCTACGAGCAGTACTTC
CDR3 protein: CASSFGGTGYEQYF
V gene: TRBV11-2
J gene: TRBJ2-7
D gene: -
clone size: -

CDR3 DNA: TGTGCCAGCAGCCTGACAGCGAACACTGAAGCTTTCTTT
CDR3 protein: CASSLTANTEAFF
V gene: TRBV27
J gene: TRBJ1-1
D gene: -
clone size: -

CDR3 DNA: TGCAGCGTTGAAGATGCCGGGTACGAGCAGTACTTC
CDR3 protein: CSVEDAGYEQYF
V gene: TRBV29-1
J gene: TRBJ2-7
D gene: -
clone size: -

CDR3 DNA: TGCGCCAGCAGCCATGGGGTAACAGGGCAGACCCAGTACTTC
CDR3 protein: CASSHGVTGQTQYF
V gene: TRBV5-1
J gene: TRBJ2-5
D gene: -
clone size: -

CDR3 DNA: TGTGCCAGCAGCTTAGAGGCTAAGCGGAGTGAGCAGTTCTTC
CDR3 protein: CASSLEAKRSEQFF
V gene: TRBV7-9
J gene: TRBJ2-1
D gene: -
clone size: -

CDR3 DNA: TGTGCCACCAGCAGTAGAGCGGGGAGCAATCAGCCCCAGCATTTT
CDR3 protein: CATSSRAGSNQPQHF
V gene: TRBV15
J gene: TRBJ1-5
D gene: -
clone size: once

CDR3 DNA: TGTGCCAGCAGCTTATGGGGGCCCAAAAACATTCAGTACTTC
CDR3 protein: CASSLWGPKNIQYF
V gene: TRBV11-2
J gene: TRBJ2-4
D gene: -
clone size: -

CDR3 DNA: TGCGCCAGCGGCCAACTAGAAAAACTGTTTTTT
CDR3 protein: CASGQLEKLFF
V gene: TRBV4-1
J gene: TRBJ1-4
D gene: -
clone size: -

CDR3 DNA: TGTGCCAGCAGCCCCGAAGGACAGCCCCAGCATTTT
CDR3 protein: CASSPEGQPQHF
V gene: TRBV7-9
J gene: TRBJ1-5
D gene: -
clone size: -

CDR3 DNA: TGTGCCAGCAGCGATTCCCCCACAGGGACAGATACGCAGTATTTT
CDR3 protein: CASSDSPTGTDTQYF
V gene: TRBV7-9
J gene: TRBJ2-3
D gene: -
clone size: -

CDR3 DNA: TGTGCCAGCAGCTCAGGAACAGGGGGCCGACAGCCCCAGCATTTT
CDR3 protein: CASSSGTGGRQPQHF
V gene: TRBV7-9
J gene: TRBJ1-5
D gene: TRBD1
clone size: -

CDR3 DNA: TGTGCCAGCAGCCCACTTGGGGGACAGCCTACGAAGCAGTACTTC
CDR3 protein: CASSPLGGQPTKQYF
V gene: TRBV7-3
J gene: TRBJ2-7
D gene: TRBD1
clone size: -

CDR3 DNA: TGCGCCAGCAGTGATCCACCCGGTGGAGATTTCTATTACGAGCAGTACTTC
CDR3 protein: CASSDPPGGDFYYEQYF
V gene: TRBV10-2
J gene: TRBJ2-7
D gene: -
clone size: -

CDR3 DNA: TGCGCCAGCAGCCAAGGAACGAATATCGGACTAGCGGGAGGCTATGAGCAGTTCTTC
CDR3 protein: CASSQGTNIGLAGGYEQFF
V gene: TRBV4-1
J gene: TRBJ2-1
D gene: TRBD2
clone size: once

CDR3 DNA: TGCGCCAGCAGCCCCCGACTTTCCGGGACGGCGAACTACGAGCAGTACTTC
CDR3 protein: CASSPRLSGTANYEQYF
V gene: TRBV5-1
J gene: TRBJ2-7
D gene: -
clone size: -

CDR3 DNA: TGTGCCAGCAGCTCCCTAAGCGGGATCCCTGGAGGGGAGCTGTTTTTT
CDR3 protein: CASSSLSGIPGGELFF
V gene: TRBV11-2
J gene: TRBJ2-2
D gene: TRBD2
clone size: -

CDR3 DNA: TGTGCCAGCAGTTTATACCGACAGCGGACCCGCACAGATACGCAGTATTTT
CDR3 protein: CASSLYRQRTRTDTQYF
V gene: TRBV27
J gene: TRBJ2-3
D gene: -
clone size: -

CDR3 DNA: TGTGCCTGGAGTTTGGCGACTAGCGGGAGGACCGGGGAGCTGTTTTTT
CDR3 protein: CAWSLATSGRTGELFF
V gene: TRBV30
J gene: TRBJ2-2
D gene: TRBD2
clone size: -

CDR3 DNA: TGTGCCAGCAGTGAGGGCGGGAGCTCCTACAATGAGCAGTTCTTC
CDR3 protein: CASSEGGSSYNEQFF
V gene: TRBV2
J gene: TRBJ2-1
D gene: TRBD2
clone size: -

CDR3 DNA: TGTGCCAGCAGCGTTGGCGGCGGCATTAATCGCGAGCAGTACTTC
CDR3 protein: CASSVGGGINREQYF
V gene: TRBV9
J gene: TRBJ2-7
D gene: -
clone size: -

CDR3 DNA: TGTGCCAGCAGCGTAGACAAGCTACCGAACTACGAGCAGTACTTC
CDR3 protein: CASSVDKLPNYEQYF
V gene: TRBV9
J gene: TRBJ2-7
D gene: -
clone size: -

CDR3 DNA: TGTGCCAGCAGTTCGGTGCGGGAGACTAGCGGCTCAGGGCAGTTCTTC
CDR3 protein: CASSSVRETSGSGQFF
V gene: TRBV28
J gene: TRBJ2-1
D gene: TRBD2
clone size: -

CDR3 DNA: TGTGCCAGCAGTCTGACTAGCCCAGTCTACAATGAGCAGTTCTTC
CDR3 protein: CASSLTSPVYNEQFF
V gene: TRBV6-1
J gene: TRBJ2-1
D gene: TRBD2
clone size: few

CDR3 DNA: TGTGCCAGCAGTCCATACAAGGGCACTGAAGCTTTCTTT
CDR3 protein: CASSPYKGTEAFF
V gene: TRBV2
J gene: TRBJ1-1
D gene: -
clone size: -

CDR3 DNA: TGCGCCAGCAGTCAATCGATCCCAGCTCCCGCGGGACTAGCGGGGAAGTACCAAGAGACCCAGTACTTC
CDR3 protein: CASSQSIPAPAGLAGKYQETQYF
V gene: TRBV23-1
J gene: TRBJ2-5
D gene: TRBD2
clone size: once

CDR3 DNA: TGTGCCAGCTCACCAACCCCCGGGCCAGGGGAGACCCAGTACTTC
CDR3 protein: CASSPTPGPGETQYF
V gene: TRBV18
J gene: TRBJ2-5
D gene: -
clone size: -

CDR3 DNA: TGCAGCGTTGAAGATAGGTTTGCGGGGGCGGGGGATGGCTACACCTTC
CDR3 protein: CSVEDRFAGAGDGYTF
V gene: TRBV29-1
J gene: TRBJ1-2
D gene: -
clone size: -

CDR3 DNA: TGTGCCAGCTCTCTGAGGAGTTATCAGCCCCAGCATTTT
CDR3 protein: CASSLRSYQPQHF
V gene: TRBV12-3/TRBV12-4
J gene: TRBJ1-5
D gene: -
clone size: -

CDR3 DNA: TGCAGTGCTCCCGTCGCGTGGGCCAGCAATGGGCAGTTCTTC
CDR3 protein: CSAPVAWASNGQFF
V gene: TRBV20-1
J gene: TRBJ2-1
D gene: -
clone size: -

CDR3 DNA: TGCAGTGCTGGGGACGATCCTCCTTGGCGGTATGGCTACACCTTC
CDR3 protein: CSAGDDPPWRYGYTF
V gene: TRBV20-1
J gene: TRBJ1-2
D gene: -
clone size: -

CDR3 DNA: TGTGCCAGCAGTTTCGGGGACAAGAACACTGAAGCTTTCTTT
CDR3 protein: CASSFGDKNTEAFF
V gene: TRBV12-3/TRBV12-4
J gene: TRBJ1-1
D gene: -
clone size: -

CDR3 DNA: TGTGCCAGCAGCCTGGGTGTCGGGCCCAAAGAGACCCAGTACTTC
CDR3 protein: CASSLGVGPKETQYF
V gene: TRBV7-2
J gene: TRBJ2-5
D gene: -
clone size: few

CDR3 DNA: TGTGCCAGCAGCTACCTCACCTCCTCTGAGTTCTTC
CDR3 protein: CASSYLTSSEFF
V gene: TRBV7-9
J gene: TRBJ2-1
D gene: -
clone size: -

CDR3 DNA: TGTGCCAGCAGCGTTAACAGGGGGCATAACTATGGCTACACCTTC
CDR3 protein: CASSVNRGHNYGYTF
V gene: TRBV9
J gene: TRBJ1-2
D gene: TRBD1
clone size: -

CDR3 DNA: TGTGCCAGCAGTTTTGGGGTCACAGATACGCAGTATTTT
CDR3 protein: CASSFGVTDTQYF
V gene: TRBV28
J gene: TRBJ2-3
D gene: -
clone size: -

CDR3 DNA: TGTGCCAGCAGCGTAGATCGGGGGCTCGGTGAGACCCAGTACTTC
CDR3 protein: CASSVDRGLGETQYF
V gene: TRBV9
J gene: TRBJ2-5
D gene: -
clone size: -

CDR3 DNA: TGTGCCAGCAGTTACCCTGAAGCGGGAGGCGGCACAGATACGCAGTATTTT
CDR3 protein: CASSYPEAGGGTDTQYF
V gene: TRBV6-2/TRBV6-3
J gene: TRBJ2-3
D gene: TRBD2
clone size: once

CDR3 DNA: TGTGCCAGTAGTAGACCATTGGCAGGGGGCCGGGGCACTGAAGCTTTCTTT
CDR3 protein: CASSRPLAGGRGTEAFF
V gene: TRBV19
J gene: TRBJ1-1
D gene: TRBD1
clone size: once

CDR3 DNA: TGTGCCAGCAGCTCCCACCTGGATGACACCATATATTTT
CDR3 protein: CASSSHLDDTIYF
V gene: TRBV7-9
J gene: TRBJ1-3
D gene: -
clone size: -

CDR3 DNA: TGTGCCAGCAGTTTAGTAAGGACAGGAATTCACAATGAGCAGTTCTTC
CDR3 protein: CASSLVRTGIHNEQFF
V gene: TRBV12-3/TRBV12-4
J gene: TRBJ2-1
D gene: TRBD1
clone size: few

CDR3 DNA: TGTGCCAGCAGCTGGAACGTAGGAGGGGACATTCAGTACTTC
CDR3 protein: CASSWNVGGDIQYF
V gene: TRBV3-1
J gene: TRBJ2-4
D gene: -
clone size: -

CDR3 DNA: TGTGCCAGCAGCTTAGCGAAACAGAACTCCTACGAGCAGTACTTC
CDR3 protein: CASSLAKQNSYEQYF
V gene: TRBV13
J gene: TRBJ2-7
D gene: -
clone size: -

CDR3 DNA: TGTGCCAGCACTGACACTTACACCGGGGAGCTGTTTTTT
CDR3 protein: CASTDTYTGELFF
V gene: TRBV9
J gene: TRBJ2-2
D gene: -
clone size: -

CDR3 DNA: TGTGCCAGCAGTAGCCCCTGGCCCAAGTACGAGCAGTACTTC
CDR3 protein: CASSSPWPKYEQYF
V gene: TRBV27
J gene: TRBJ2-7
D gene: -
clone size: -

CDR3 DNA: TGTGCCAGCAGCGCCGGGCTCCGAGGGGCCCAGTACTTC
CDR3 protein: CASSAGLRGAQYF
V gene: TRBV9
J gene: TRBJ2-5
D gene: -
clone size: few

CDR3 DNA: TGTGCCAGCAGCTTATCTCGTAACCCTGAAGCTTTCTTT
CDR3 protein: CASSLSRNPEAFF
V gene: TRBV7-9
J gene: TRBJ1-1
D gene: -
clone size: -

CDR3 DNA: TGTGCCAGCAGTTTAACGGGAGATGGCTACACCTTC
CDR3 protein: CASSLTGDGYTF
V gene: TRBV27
J gene: TRBJ1-2
D gene: -
clone size: -

CDR3 DNA: TGCGCCAGCAGCTCCGGGACAGGGACAACCGCGCATACGCAGTATTTT
CDR3 protein: CASSSGTGTTAHTQYF
V gene: TRBV5-1
J gene: TRBJ2-3
D gene: TRBD1
clone size: -

CDR3 DNA: TGTGCCAGCAGCGCGGGGACTAGCGGGAGGTGGGGCGGAGAGACCCAGTACTTC
CDR3 protein: CASSAGTSGRWGGETQYF
V gene: TRBV9
J gene: TRBJ2-5
D gene: TRBD2
clone size: -

CDR3 DNA: TGTGCCAGCAGCTTTTCGTGGGAGGACAAAGAGACCCAGTACTTC
CDR3 protein: CASSFSWEDKETQYF
V gene: TRBV7-9
J gene: TRBJ2-5
D gene: -
clone size: -

CDR3 DNA: TGCAGTGACAACTCTCCCCGGGAGTTGGGTGAGCAGTTCTTC
CDR3 protein: CSDNSPRELGEQFF
V gene: TRBV20-1
J gene: TRBJ2-1
D gene: -
clone size: -

CDR3 DNA: TGTGCCAGCAGCTTTTTACCCTACAAGACTAGCACAGATACGCAGTATTTT
CDR3 protein: CASSFLPYKTSTDTQYF
V gene: TRBV11-2
J gene: TRBJ2-3
D gene: -
clone size: -

CDR3 DNA: TGTGCCAGCAGCCCCAAGTTGGGATATCATTCACCCCTCCACTTT
CDR3 protein: CASSPKLGYHSPLHF
V gene: TRBV12-3/TRBV12-4
J gene: TRBJ1-6
D gene: -
clone size: -